This T cell receptor beta chain stems from a study of blood T cell repertoires in COVID-19. At the level of the study: PBMCs, B-cell-depleted T cells, or T cells provided the cDNA or gDNA that made up the material.

Original processing notes: Estimation of nucleated cell counts relied on the amplification of reference gene primers. Clones were read by immunoSEQ multiplex PCR, and TCRdb kept only the in-frame ones, dropping some. V and J calls and clone size are copied from that table; D and trimming were computed from the DNA. The sample contains around 270,000 clones, 88% of which appear only once. The CDR3 is made up of 16 amino acids. The trim removed 2 bases at V and 1 base at J, leaving 3 bases unmatched. Germline lookup yields CDR1 SGHRS and CDR2 YFSETQ. Sequencing was carried out using peripheral blood. V and J are TRBV5-1 and TRBJ2-1; TRBD1 matches at 10 bases. The TCR was taken from a man in his fifties or sixties who had recovered from COVID-19. This CDR3 is CASSLDRGLSYNEQFF. CDR3 nucleotide sequence: TGCGCCAGCAGCTTAGACAGGGGGCTATCCTACAATGAGCAGTTCTTC. Filled out from reference TRBV5-1 and TRBJ2-1, the complete variable domain reads KAGVTQTPRYLIKTRGQQVTLSCSPISGHRSVSWYQQTPGQGLQFLFEYFSETQRNKGNFPGRFSGRQFSNSRSEMNVSTLELGDSALYLCASSLDRGLSYNEQFFGPGTRLTVL.